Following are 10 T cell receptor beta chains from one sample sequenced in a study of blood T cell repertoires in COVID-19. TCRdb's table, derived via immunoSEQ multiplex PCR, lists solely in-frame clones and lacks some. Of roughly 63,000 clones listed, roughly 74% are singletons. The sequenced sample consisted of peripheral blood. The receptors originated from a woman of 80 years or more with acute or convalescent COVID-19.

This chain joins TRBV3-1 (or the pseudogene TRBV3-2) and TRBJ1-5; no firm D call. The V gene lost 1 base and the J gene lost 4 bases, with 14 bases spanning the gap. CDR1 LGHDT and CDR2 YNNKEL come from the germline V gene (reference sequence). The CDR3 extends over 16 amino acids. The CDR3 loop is CASSQGVQVANQPQHF. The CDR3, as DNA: TGTGCCAGCAGCCAAGGGGTGCAGGTAGCGAATCAGCCCCAGCATTTT.

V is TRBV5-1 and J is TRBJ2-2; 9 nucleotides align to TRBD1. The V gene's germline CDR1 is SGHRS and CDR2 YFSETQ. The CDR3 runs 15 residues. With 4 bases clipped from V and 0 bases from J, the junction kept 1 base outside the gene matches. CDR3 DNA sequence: TGCGCCAGCAGCCGGGACAGGGCGAACACCGGGGAGCTGTTTTTT. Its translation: CASSRDRANTGELFF. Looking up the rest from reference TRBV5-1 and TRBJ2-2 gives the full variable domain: KAGVTQTPRYLIKTRGQQVTLSCSPISGHRSVSWYQQTPGQGLQFLFEYFSETQRNKGNFPGRFSGRQFSNSRSEMNVSTLELGDSALYLCASSRDRANTGELFFGEGSRLTVL.

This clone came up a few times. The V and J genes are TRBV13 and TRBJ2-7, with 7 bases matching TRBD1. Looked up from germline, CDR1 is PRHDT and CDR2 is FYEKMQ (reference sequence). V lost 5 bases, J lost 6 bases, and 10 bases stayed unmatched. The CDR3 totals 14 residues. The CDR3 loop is CASSTRGQTTEQYF. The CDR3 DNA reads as TGTGCCAGCAGCACACGGGGACAGACCACCGAGCAGTACTTC.

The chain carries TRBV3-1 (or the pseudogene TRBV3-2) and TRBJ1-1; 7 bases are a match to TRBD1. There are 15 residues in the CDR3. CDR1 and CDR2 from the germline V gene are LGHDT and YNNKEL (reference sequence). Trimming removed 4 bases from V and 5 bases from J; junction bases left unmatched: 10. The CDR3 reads CASSPYVTGRTEAFF. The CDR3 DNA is TGTGCCAGCAGCCCGTACGTGACAGGGCGGACTGAAGCTTTCTTT.

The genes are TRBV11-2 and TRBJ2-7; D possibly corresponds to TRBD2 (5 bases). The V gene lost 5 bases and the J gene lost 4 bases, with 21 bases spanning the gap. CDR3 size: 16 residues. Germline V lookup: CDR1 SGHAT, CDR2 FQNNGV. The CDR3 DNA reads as TGTGCCAGCAGCCCCCTGGGAGTCCAGGCCGGTTACGAGCAGTACTTC. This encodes CASSPLGVQAGYEQYF. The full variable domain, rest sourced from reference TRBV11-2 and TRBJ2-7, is EAGVAQSPRYKIIEKRQSVAFWCNPISGHATLYWYQQILGQGPKLLIQFQNNGVVDDSQLPKDRFSAERLKGVDSTLKIQPAKLEDSAVYLCASSPLGVQAGYEQYFGPGTRLTVT.

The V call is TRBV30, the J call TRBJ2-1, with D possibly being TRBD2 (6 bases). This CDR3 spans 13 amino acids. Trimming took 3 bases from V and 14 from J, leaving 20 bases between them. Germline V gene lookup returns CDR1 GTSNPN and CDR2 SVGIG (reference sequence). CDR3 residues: CAWSRTGGTGEFF. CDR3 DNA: TGTGCCTGGAGCCGTACTGGGGGGACCGGGGAGTTCTTC.

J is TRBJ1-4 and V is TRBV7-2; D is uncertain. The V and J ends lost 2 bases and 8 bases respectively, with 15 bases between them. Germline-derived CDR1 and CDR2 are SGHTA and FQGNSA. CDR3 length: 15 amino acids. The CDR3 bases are TGTGCCAGCAGCTTAAGTTACGGACTAGGGGAAAAACTGTTTTTT. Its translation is CASSLSYGLGEKLFF.

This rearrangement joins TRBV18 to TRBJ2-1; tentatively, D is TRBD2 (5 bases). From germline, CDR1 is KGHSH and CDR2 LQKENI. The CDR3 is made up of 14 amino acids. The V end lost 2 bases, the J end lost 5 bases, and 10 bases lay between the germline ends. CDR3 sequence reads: CASSPSGIDNEQFF. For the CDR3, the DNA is TGTGCCAGCTCACCATCGGGAATCGACAATGAGCAGTTCTTC.

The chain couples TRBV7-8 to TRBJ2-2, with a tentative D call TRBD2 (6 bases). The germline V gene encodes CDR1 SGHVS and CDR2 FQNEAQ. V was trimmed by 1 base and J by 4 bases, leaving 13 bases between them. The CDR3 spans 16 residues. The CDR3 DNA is TGTGCCAGCAGCTTAGTTGGAGGGAGTGCCACCGGGGAGCTGTTTTTT. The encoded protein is CASSLVGGSATGELFF. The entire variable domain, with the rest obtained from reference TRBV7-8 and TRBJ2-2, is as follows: GAGVSQSPRYKVAKRGQDVALRCDPISGHVSLFWYQQALGQGPEFLTYFQNEAQLDKSGLPSDRFFAERPEGSVSTLKIQRTQQEDSAVYLCASSLVGGSATGELFFGEGSRLTVL.

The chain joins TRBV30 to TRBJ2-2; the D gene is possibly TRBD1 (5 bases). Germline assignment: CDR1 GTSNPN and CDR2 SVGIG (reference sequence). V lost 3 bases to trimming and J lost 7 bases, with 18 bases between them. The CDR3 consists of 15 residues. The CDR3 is CAWSLNEGVGGELFF. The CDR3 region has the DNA TGTGCCTGGAGCCTCAACGAAGGGGTTGGCGGGGAGCTGTTTTTT.